Reported below is one T cell receptor (beta chain). This receptor's antigen is unknown. The record has no base qualities; no much larger clone is one base away. Inclusive of the bounding cysteine and phenylalanine, the CDR3 is 13 residues long. The entry retains the CDR3 DNA only, 39 bases that are in frame from base 1. A distance of 10 bases separates the germline ends of V and J, which lose 3 bases and 7 bases respectively. Per the germline V gene (reference sequence), LNHDA is the CDR1 and SQIVND is the CDR2. This specimen comes from a study of blood T cell repertoires in COVID-19 (dated by TCRdb to 2020 to 2021). A note on the overall study: Samples covering the acute and convalescent phases of COVID-19 were provided by collaborators in the United States, Italy and Spain. HLA class I and class II types, where available, came from metadata supplied by the sample provider rather than from assay-based typing. Subjects who had been exposed to COVID-19, were actively infected with it, or had recovered from it provided the deeply sampled blood TCRbeta repertoires that made up the dataset. A freely available public database, intended as a resource for researchers studying the immune response to SARS-CoV-2, is where the repertoires were released. The samples were drawn from two sources: the first 160 participants of the ongoing ImmuneRACE study, and approximately 1,300 subjects contributed by 6 global collaborators. Sample metadata almost always included a de-identified subject ID, COVID-19 status, age in years and sex. The prospective study material was composed of cDNA or gDNA derived from T cells, B-cell-depleted T cells, or PBMCs.

Participants in the prospective study were enrolled through a virtual design, were aged about 18 to 89 years, and lived in some 24 United States geographic areas. Cohort assignment in the prospective study relied on participant-reported clinical history from a screening survey and a study questionnaire. Recovered participants in ImmuneRACE Cohort 3 were defined as having two consecutive negative NP/OP PCR tests, clearance from a healthcare professional, or resolution of symptoms. Mobile phlebotomists in the prospective study collected whole blood, serum and a nasopharyngeal or oropharyngeal swab from every participant. Prospective study participants could optionally give additional blood draws and questionnaires over an approximately two-month period. Prospective study blood samples were shipped either frozen or at room temperature before DNA extraction. Findings and caveats that apply to the study as a whole: Clinical and demographic metadata were provided uncurated, with the amount varying by source and participant.

The immunoSEQ Assay, a bias-controlled multiplex PCR, was used to amplify TCRbeta CDR3 regions from genomic DNA. The study's processing was this. The number of nucleated cells in each sample was estimated from the amplification of reference gene primers within the assay. Sequence reads were collapsed and filtered to measure the absolute abundance of every unique TCRbeta CDR3 rearrangement. For each sample, productive Simpson clonality was calculated as the square root of Simpson's diversity index over productive rearrangements. TCRdb took over this immuneACCESS table, retaining in-frame rearrangements with V and J assigned. Such tables are incomplete; in checked studies, under half of the missing clones stem from an unresolved V gene, and the remainder is unexplained. Clonal size and the V and J genes are those of that table, whereas D and trimming came from the DNA. This sample lists around 300,000 clones; roughly nine tenths were detected once. Roughly a tenth of the sample is held by the ten biggest clonotypes.

The TCR was taken from a woman between 25 and 40 years old who had recovered from COVID-19. The V and J segments used are TRBV19 and TRBJ2-1; TRBD2 is a weak D gene call, 5 bases matching. The source material was PBMCs or T cells enriched from blood (not recorded which). Here the CDR3 is given as CASSIKTGNEQFF. The DNA sequence is TGTGCCAGTAGTATTAAGACGGGGAATGAGCAGTTCTTC.